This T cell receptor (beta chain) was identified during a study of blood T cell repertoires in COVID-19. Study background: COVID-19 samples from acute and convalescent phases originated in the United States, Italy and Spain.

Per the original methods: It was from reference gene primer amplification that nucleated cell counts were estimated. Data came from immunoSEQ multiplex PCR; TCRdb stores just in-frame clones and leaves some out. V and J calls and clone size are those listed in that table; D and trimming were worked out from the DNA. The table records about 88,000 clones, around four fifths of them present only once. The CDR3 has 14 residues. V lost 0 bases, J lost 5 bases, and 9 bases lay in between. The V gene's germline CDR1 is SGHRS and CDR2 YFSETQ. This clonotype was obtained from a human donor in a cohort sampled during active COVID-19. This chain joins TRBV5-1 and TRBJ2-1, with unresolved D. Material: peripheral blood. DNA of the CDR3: TGCGCCAGCAGCTTGGCCGTGGCAGACAATGAGCAGTTCTTC. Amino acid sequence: CASSLAVADNEQFF.